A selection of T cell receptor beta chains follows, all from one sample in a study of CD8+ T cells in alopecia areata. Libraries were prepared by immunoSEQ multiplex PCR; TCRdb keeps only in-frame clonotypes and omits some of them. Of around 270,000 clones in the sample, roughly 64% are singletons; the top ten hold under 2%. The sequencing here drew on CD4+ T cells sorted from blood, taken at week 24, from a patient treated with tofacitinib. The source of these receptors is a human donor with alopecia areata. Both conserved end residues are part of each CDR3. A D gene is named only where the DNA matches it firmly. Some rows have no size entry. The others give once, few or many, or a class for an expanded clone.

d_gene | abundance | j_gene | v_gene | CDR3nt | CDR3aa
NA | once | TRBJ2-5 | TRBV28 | TGTGCCAGCCTAGGTAGAGGGTGGGAGACCCAGTACTTC | CASLGRGWETQYF
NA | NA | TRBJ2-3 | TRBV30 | TGTGCCTGGAGTGACCCCCCCCGGACAGATACGCAGTATTTT | CAWSDPPRTDTQYF
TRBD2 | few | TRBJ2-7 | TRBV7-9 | TGTGCCAGCAGCCTAGCGGGGAGCTACGAGCAGTACTTC | CASSLAGSYEQYF
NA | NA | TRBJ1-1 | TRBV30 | TGTGCCTGGATAGTAGGCTCCACTGAAGCTTTCTTT | CAWIVGSTEAFF
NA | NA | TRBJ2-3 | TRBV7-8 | TGTGCCAGCAGCTTAGTGGCAATCCGCACAGATACGCAGTATTTT | CASSLVAIRTDTQYF
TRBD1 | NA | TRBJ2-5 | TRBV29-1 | TGCAGCGTTGAAGAGTACAGGGGGCTCGCGACCCAGTACTTC | CSVEEYRGLATQYF
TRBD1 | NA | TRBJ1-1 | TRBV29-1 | TGCAGCGTGGCACAGGGGGCAGGAACTGAAGCTTTCTTT | CSVAQGAGTEAFF
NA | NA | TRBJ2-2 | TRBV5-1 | TGCGCCAGCAGCTTGATGGGGGACACCGGGGAGCTGTTTTTT | CASSLMGDTGELFF
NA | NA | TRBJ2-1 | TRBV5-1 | TGCGCCAGCAGCTTGGAGGCTGGCGGGCCAAACAATGAGCAGTTCTTC | CASSLEAGGPNNEQFF
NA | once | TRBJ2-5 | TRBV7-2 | TGTGCCAGCAGCTTACAGGGACTCCAAGAGACCCAGTACTTC | CASSLQGLQETQYF
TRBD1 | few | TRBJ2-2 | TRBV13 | TGTGCCAGCAGCTTGGGGGACAGGGACACCGGGGAGCTGTTTTTT | CASSLGDRDTGELFF
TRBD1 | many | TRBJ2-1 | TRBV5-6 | TGTGCCAGCAGCTTGGGGGACAGGGGCAATGAGCAGTTCTTC | CASSLGDRGNEQFF
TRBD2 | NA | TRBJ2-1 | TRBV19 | TGTGCCAGTAGCCTTAGGGGAGGGGCGTTGGCATACAATGAGCAGTTCTTC | CASSLRGGALAYNEQFF
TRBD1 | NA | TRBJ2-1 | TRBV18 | TGTGCCAGCTCACAAAATGCCGGGACAGGGAATGAGCAGTTCTTC | CASSQNAGTGNEQFF
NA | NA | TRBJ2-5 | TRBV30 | TGTGCCTGGAAAGGGACGCGCTCGTACCAAGAGACCCAGTACTTC | CAWKGTRSYQETQYF
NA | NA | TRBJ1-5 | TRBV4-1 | TGCGCCAGCAGCCAAAGCGGAGTGGGCAATCAGCCCCAGCATTTT | CASSQSGVGNQPQHF
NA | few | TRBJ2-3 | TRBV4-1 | TGCGCCAGCAGCCAAGATGAGCCGGGGACGCAGTATTTT | CASSQDEPGTQYF
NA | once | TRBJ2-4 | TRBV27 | TGTGCCAGCAGTCAGAACTACTTGGGGGCTAGGGCCAAAAACATTCAGTACTTC | CASSQNYLGARAKNIQYF
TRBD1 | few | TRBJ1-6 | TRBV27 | TGTGCCAGCAGTCCGGACAGGGCAAACTCACCCCTCCACTTT | CASSPDRANSPLHF
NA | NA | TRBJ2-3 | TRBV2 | TGTGCCAGCAGCGAAGGGGGCACAGATACGCAGTATTTT | CASSEGGTDTQYF
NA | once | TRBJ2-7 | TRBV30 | TGTGCCTGGAGTCCTCCCCGCTACGAGCAGTACTTC | CAWSPPRYEQYF
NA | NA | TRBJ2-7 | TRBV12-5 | TGTGCTAGTGGTTTGGTACCGGGGACTGGCGAGCAGTACTTC | CASGLVPGTGEQYF
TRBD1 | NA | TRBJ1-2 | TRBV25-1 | TGTGCCAGCAGTAGGTCAGGGGGGGAACCTGGCTACACCTTC | CASSRSGGEPGYTF
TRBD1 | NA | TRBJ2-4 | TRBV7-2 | TGTGCCAGCAGCCCGGGACAGCAAAACATTCAGTACTTC | CASSPGQQNIQYF
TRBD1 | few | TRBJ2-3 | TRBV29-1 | TGCAGCGTTGGGACAGGAAGTTCCACAGATACGCAGTATTTT | CSVGTGSSTDTQYF
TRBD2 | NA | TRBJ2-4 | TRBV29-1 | TGCAGCGTTGACGCGGGGGAGGACATTCAGTACTTC | CSVDAGEDIQYF
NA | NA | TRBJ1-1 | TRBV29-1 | TGCAGCGTTGAAAAGACGGCGAACACTGAAGCTTTCTTT | CSVEKTANTEAFF
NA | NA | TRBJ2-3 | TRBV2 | TGTGCCAGCAGTGATTCGGTAGCGGAGGTAGATACGCAGTATTTT | CASSDSVAEVDTQYF
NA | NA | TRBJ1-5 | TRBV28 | TGTGCCAGCAAGAGTCCAACTCCAACGCAGCCCCAGCATTTT | CASKSPTPTQPQHF
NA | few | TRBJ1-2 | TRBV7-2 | TGTGCCAGCAGCTTAGCACAGAGCTATGGCTACACCTTC | CASSLAQSYGYTF
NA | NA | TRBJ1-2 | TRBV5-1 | TGCGCCAGCAGCTTGGAGGCCAGCTCCTATGGCTACACCTTC | CASSLEASSYGYTF
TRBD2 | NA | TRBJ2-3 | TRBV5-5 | TGTGCCAGCAGCCTGGTAGCGGGGGGGCCAGATACGCAGTATTTT | CASSLVAGGPDTQYF
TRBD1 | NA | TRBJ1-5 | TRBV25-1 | TGTGCCAGCCAGACAGGGAATCAGCCCCAGCATTTT | CASQTGNQPQHF
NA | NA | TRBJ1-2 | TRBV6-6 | TGTGCCAGCAGTTCCCCCCTTACCGAAGGGAGAGGCTACACCTTC | CASSSPLTEGRGYTF
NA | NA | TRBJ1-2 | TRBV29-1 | TGCAGCGTTCTACGGGACGGGAACTATGGCTACACCTTC | CSVLRDGNYGYTF
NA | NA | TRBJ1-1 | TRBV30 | TGTGCCTGGAGTAGGTTAGGGATGAACACTGAAGCTTTCTTT | CAWSRLGMNTEAFF
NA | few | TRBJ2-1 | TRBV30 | TGTGCCTGGATAACAGGGAAGCATGAGCAGTTCTTC | CAWITGKHEQFF
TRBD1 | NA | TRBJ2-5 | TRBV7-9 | TGTGCCAGCGGTCGGACAGGGGGAATGGAGACCCAGTACTTC | CASGRTGGMETQYF
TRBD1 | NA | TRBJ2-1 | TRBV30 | TGTGCCTGGAGCGCCGGGGACAGGGTCTACAATGAGCAGTTCTTC | CAWSAGDRVYNEQFF
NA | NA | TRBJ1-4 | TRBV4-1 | TGCGCCAGCAGCCAACCGGGGACGGCACTACGAAAACTGTTTTTT | CASSQPGTALRKLFF
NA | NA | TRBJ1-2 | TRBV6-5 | TGTGCCAGCTACACAGGGTTAAACTATGGCTACACCTTC | CASYTGLNYGYTF
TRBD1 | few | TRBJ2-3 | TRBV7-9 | TGTGCCAGCAGCCGGGGACAGTTAGGCACAGATACGCAGTATTTT | CASSRGQLGTDTQYF
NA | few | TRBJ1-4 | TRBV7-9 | TGTGCCAGCAGCTTAGGACAGTGGGGAGCAACTAATGAAAAACTGTTTTTT | CASSLGQWGATNEKLFF
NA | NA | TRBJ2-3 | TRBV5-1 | TGCGCCAGCAGCTTCCAAGCAGGGCAGGGAAGGACAGATACGCAGTATTTT | CASSFQAGQGRTDTQYF
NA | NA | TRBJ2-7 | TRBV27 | TGTGCCAGCAGTTTCACCCGTTGGGACGCAATGGGAGAGCAGTACTTC | CASSFTRWDAMGEQYF
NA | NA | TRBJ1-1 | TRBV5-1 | TGCGCCAGCAGCAGAGGGCAGGGCACTGAAGCTTTCTTT | CASSRGQGTEAFF
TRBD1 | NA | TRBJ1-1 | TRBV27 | TGTGCCAGCAGTTCTGGGACAGTAAACACTGAAGCTTTCTTT | CASSSGTVNTEAFF
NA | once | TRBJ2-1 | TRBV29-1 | TGCAGCGTCGACCTGGAGTCAACCTACAATGAGCAGTTCTTC | CSVDLESTYNEQFF
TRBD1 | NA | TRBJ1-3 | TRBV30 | TGTGCCTGGAGGGCAGGGGGCCTCTACACCATATATTTT | CAWRAGGLYTIYF
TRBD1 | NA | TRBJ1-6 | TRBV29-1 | TGCAGCTGGGGGCAGGGGGCTTCTAATGCAGGCTGTTCACCCCTCCACTTT | CSWGQGASNAGCSPLHF